The 22 T cell receptor beta chains below all came from one sample that was sequenced in a study of spatial heterogeneity in lung cancer. Stated time point: blood at routine non-recurrence follow-up after resection. Each CDR3 protein gets one entry after TCRdb re-called the 5' RACE reads with MiXCR. Counted here are some 35,000 distinct CDR3 sequences, about 7.6% occurring once; the ten biggest clones make up about 9%. Sample: PBMCs, taken at follow-up. These receptors were taken from a male donor with early-stage non-small cell lung cancer.

This clonotype was seen many times. The chain joins TRBV6-6 to TRBJ1-5; possible D gene TRBD1, 5 bases. The V gene lost 2 bases and the J gene lost 9 bases, with 14 bases spanning the gap. CDR1 and CDR2 from the germline V gene are MNHNY and SVGAGI (reference sequence). The CDR3 has 14 amino acids. CDR3 sequence: CASSYREDQGPQHF. CDR3 DNA: TGTGCCAGCAGTTACCGGGAAGACCAGGGGCCCCAGCATTTT.

This clonotype showed up just a few times. This chain connects TRBV2 to TRBJ2-1; D may correspond to TRBD1 or TRBD2 (5 bases each). The CDR3 totals 11 residues. Trimming stripped 5 bases from V and 15 bases from J, with 14 bases between. The germline V gene encodes CDR1 SNHLY and CDR2 FYNNEI. The CDR3, as DNA: TGTGCCAGCAGTTCCGGGACGCCGTGGTTCTTC. Translated, it gives CASSSGTPWFF.

The sample holds many counts of this clonotype. The genes are TRBV29-1 and TRBJ1-1; D might be TRBD1 (6 bases). Germline loops: CDR1 SQVTM, CDR2 ANQGSEA. This CDR3 comprises 12 residues. The V end was cut by 3 bases, the J end by 5 bases, with 10 bases between. CDR3: CSVERGGTEAFF. Here the CDR3 DNA reads TGCAGCGTTGAGAGAGGGGGGACTGAAGCTTTCTTT. Combining the CDR3 with reference TRBV29-1 and TRBJ1-1 gives the whole variable domain SAVISQKPSRDICQRGTSLTIQCQVDSQVTMMFWYRQQPGQSLTLIATANQGSEATYESGFVIDKFPISRPNLTFSTLTVSNMSPEDSSIYLCSVERGGTEAFFGQGTRLTVV.

In its sample, this clonotype was seen many times. The chain carries TRBV10-3 and TRBJ2-3; TRBD1 agrees at 7 bases. V shed 8 bases, J shed 2 bases, and the junction held 7 bases outside the gene matches. Germline CDR1 and CDR2: ENHRY and SYGVKD. This CDR3 spans 14 amino acids. CDR3 residues: CAIRQGLNTDTQYF. The CDR3 nucleotides are TGTGCCATCCGACAGGGTTTAAACACAGATACGCAGTATTTT.

The sample holds many counts of this clonotype. This chain uses TRBV27 with TRBJ2-2; weak D call: TRBD1 (5 bases). The germline V gene encodes CDR1 MNHEY and CDR2 SMNVEV (reference sequence). The CDR3 extends over 15 amino acids. V was cut by 2 bases and J by 0 bases, with 7 bases left in between. Written as DNA, the CDR3 is TGTGCCAGCAGTTTACAGGACACGAACACCGGGGAGCTGTTTTTT. Encoded protein: CASSLQDTNTGELFF.

This clonotype was picked up many times. The chain links TRBV5-1 to TRBJ2-5; D tentatively fits TRBD1 or TRBD2 (5 bases each). Per germline, CDR1 SGHRS and CDR2 YFSETQ. CDR3 length: 15 amino acids. V lost 0 bases, J lost 4 bases, and 13 bases lay in between. As DNA, the CDR3 is TGCGCCAGCAGCTTGGCGGGGCAGAGTGCAGAGACCCAGTACTTC. Translating gives CASSLAGQSAETQYF. The full variable domain, its missing parts supplied by reference TRBV5-1 and TRBJ2-5, is KAGVTQTPRYLIKTRGQQVTLSCSPISGHRSVSWYQQTPGQGLQFLFEYFSETQRNKGNFPGRFSGRQFSNSRSEMNVSTLELGDSALYLCASSLAGQSAETQYFGPGTRLLVL.

The CDR3 protein is CSASPSGARTNEQFF. CDR3 DNA sequence: TGCAGTGCTAGCCCGAGCGGGGCACGCACCAATGAGCAGTTCTTC. This chain connects TRBV20-1 to TRBJ2-1; 7 nucleotides line up with TRBD2. There are 15 residues in the CDR3. Germline values: CDR1 DFQATT, CDR2 SNEGSKA (reference sequence). Trimming at V came to 3 bases and at J to 6 bases, leaving 11 bases not matched to a gene.

This clonotype was observed at least ten times. The chain carries TRBV7-9 and TRBJ2-7; TRBD1 matches at 8 bases. V dropped 5 bases and J dropped 6; count of bases not matched to a gene: 9. There are 14 residues in the CDR3. CDR1 and CDR2 (germline): SEHNR, FQNEAQ (reference sequence). Written as DNA, the CDR3 is TGTGCCAGCAGCCCAAACCAGGGGGCCGGCGAGCAGTACTTC. It yields the protein CASSPNQGAGEQYF.

This clonotype has ten or more counts. The rearrangement joins TRBV6-5 to TRBJ1-1; D unresolved. CDR1 and CDR2 from the germline V gene are MNHEY and SVGAGI. Between the trimmed V and J ends, which lost 2 bases and 5 bases, there was a span of 15 bases. The CDR3 is 15 residues long. Here the CDR3 DNA reads TGTGCCAGCAGTTACGGGCCGGCGGAGAGAACTGAAGCTTTCTTT. It translates to CASSYGPAERTEAFF.

In its sample, this clonotype was seen many times. The CDR3 sequence is CASSSDSHEQYF. CDR3 coding DNA: TGTGCCAGCAGTTCCGACAGCCACGAGCAGTACTTC. The chain is built from TRBV6-5 and TRBJ2-7; D is perhaps TRBD1 (5 bases). The CDR3 covers 12 residues. The germline V and J ends were trimmed by 4 bases and 5 bases, with 9 bases remaining between them. Germline-derived CDR1 and CDR2 are MNHEY and SVGAGI.

This clonotype has at least ten counts. This chain joins TRBV5-6 and TRBJ1-6; 7 bases fit TRBD1. This CDR3 is built from 15 residues. CDR1 is SGHDT and CDR2 is YYEEEE in the germline V gene. The V segment lost 0 bases and the J segment 9 bases; nucleotides outside the gene matches: 6. DNA for the CDR3: TGTGCCAGCAGCTTGGCCGGAGGGGGCGGTTCACCCCTCCACTTT. Its protein product is CASSLAGGGGSPLHF. The full variable domain, completed using reference TRBV5-6 and TRBJ1-6, is DAGVTQSPTHLIKTRGQQVTLRCSPKSGHDTVSWYQQALGQGPQFIFQYYEEEERQRGNFPDRFSGHQFPNYSSELNVNALLLGDSALYLCASSLAGGGGSPLHFGNGTRLTVT.

This clonotype appeared many times. One junction end disagrees with the germline gene, perhaps due to a read error. V and J are TRBV7-7 and TRBJ1-5; D is ambiguous. Germline values: CDR1 SSHAT, CDR2 FNYEAQ (reference sequence). CDR3 size: 14 residues. CDR3 nucleotide sequence: TGTGCTAGCAGCTTTAAGGGCGGAATCAAGCCCCAGCATTTT. Amino acid sequence: CASSFKGGIKPQHF.

This clonotype was picked up many times. The chain joins TRBV29-1 to TRBJ1-2; no clear D. CDR1 is SQVTM, CDR2 ANQGSEA, per germline. The length of the CDR3 is 11 residues. Trimming removed 6 bases from V and 7 bases from J, with 12 bases in between. The CDR3 DNA follows: TGCAGCGTGCCCTCCTACATTGGCTACACCTTC. Translation: CSVPSYIGYTF.

This clonotype was seen repeatedly, ten times or more. The rearrangement uses TRBV2 and TRBJ2-1; 9 bases fit TRBD1. J lost 1 base, V lost 5 bases, and 6 bases had no gene match. Germline CDR1 SNHLY, CDR2 FYNNEI. The CDR3 covers 16 residues. The CDR3 reads CASSTGTGPSYNEQFF. The CDR3 region has the DNA TGTGCCAGCAGTACCGGGACAGGGCCTTCCTACAATGAGCAGTTCTTC.

This clonotype has just a few counts. The gene calls are TRBV7-8 and TRBJ2-7; D is unresolved. Deletions cut 5 bases from V and 0 bases from J, with 23 bases between. Germline CDR1 and CDR2: SGHVS and FQNEAQ. This CDR3 contains 18 residues. As DNA, the CDR3 is TGTGCCAGCAGCCAGGCCCTAGGACCGGGTTCCAGCTCCTACGAGCAGTACTTC. Protein sequence: CASSQALGPGSSSYEQYF.

This clonotype was detected ten times or more. V usage is TRBV5-1 and J usage is TRBJ2-7; TRBD1 matches at 11 bases. Germline trimming cut 4 bases from V and 5 bases from J; bases unmatched to any gene: 2. Looked up from germline, CDR1 is SGHRS and CDR2 is YFSETQ. The CDR3 is made up of 13 amino acids. CDR3 sequence reads: CASSQGQGDEQYF. CDR3 nucleotide sequence: TGCGCCAGCAGCCAGGGACAGGGGGACGAGCAGTACTTC.

This clonotype was picked up many times. The chain employs TRBV7-3 and TRBJ2-3; D ambiguous. The CDR3 is made up of 14 amino acids. Trimming left V 5 bases short and J 7 bases short, with 16 bases between. Looked up from germline, CDR1 is SGHTA and CDR2 is FQGTGA. The CDR3: CASSPSAAKNTQYF. The CDR3, as DNA: TGTGCCAGCAGCCCCTCGGCGGCTAAAAATACGCAGTATTTT.

This clonotype was seen at least ten times. The V call is TRBV29-1, the J call TRBJ2-1; 7 bases agree with TRBD1. The J segment lost 5 bases and the V segment lost 4 bases, leaving 2 bases of the junction unmatched. CDR1 SQVTM and CDR2 ANQGSEA come from the germline V gene. The CDR3 length is 12 residues. The CDR3 region has the DNA TGCAGCGTTGCCGGGACAGACAATGAGCAGTTCTTC. As protein: CSVAGTDNEQFF.

This clonotype was observed many times. CDR3 region: CSAREGGTYEQYF. The CDR3 nucleotides read TGCAGTGCTAGAGAGGGAGGGACCTACGAGCAGTACTTC. The genes are TRBV20-1 and TRBJ2-7, with 7 nucleotides matching TRBD2. CDR1 is DFQATT, CDR2 SNEGSKA, per germline (reference sequence). V gave up 0 bases and J gave up 2 bases; unmatched junction bases: 1. CDR3 size: 13 residues.

At least ten counts were recorded for this clonotype. The gene calls are TRBV7-9 and TRBJ2-5, with D perhaps given as TRBD1 or TRBD2 (6 bases each). In germline, CDR1 is SEHNR, CDR2 FQNEAQ (reference sequence). The CDR3 has 15 residues. Trimming removed 1 base at V and 4 bases at J, with 13 bases between. The CDR3 region is CASSLVGGQGETQYF. The CDR3 DNA reads TGTGCCAGCAGCTTAGTGGGGGGACAAGGAGAGACCCAGTACTTC.

This clonotype was observed at least ten times. The chain is built from TRBV11-2 and TRBJ1-4; D remains ambiguous. CDR1 and CDR2 from the germline V gene are SGHAT and FQNNGV. The V gene lost 2 bases and the J gene lost 7 bases, with 17 bases spanning the gap. This CDR3 comprises 16 residues. CDR3 sequence reads: CASSLIGSSASEKLFF. The DNA for the CDR3 is TGTGCCAGCAGCTTAATAGGGAGCTCTGCCTCTGAAAAACTGTTTTTT.

In regard to this clonotype: A much larger clone sits a single nucleotide away, making a read error possible. The chain links TRBV15 to TRBJ2-5; the D gene is possibly TRBD1 (6 bases). Germline CDR1 is LNHNV and CDR2 is YYDKDF (reference sequence). The CDR3 contains 16 residues. V was clipped by 4 bases and J by 4 bases, with 19 bases between them. DNA of the CDR3: TGTGCCACCAGCACCGGACAGCCTCACTTCCGAGAGACCCAGTACTTC. The encoded protein is CATSTGQPHFRETQYF.